This TCR beta chain was captured by sequencing in a study of cytomegalovirus exposure and HLA in healthy donors. Comments on this clone: Its antigen is not identified.

Nominally healthy donors provided the samples, though records likely missed some immune exposures. Whole-study findings and limits: About 87% or about 30% of the time was how often most TCR beta V segments were productive, according to an earlier analysis.

The CDR3 extends over 16 amino acids. Trimming removed 2 bases at V and 3 bases at J, with 11 bases between. In germline, CDR1 is SGHTA, CDR2 FQGNSA. In the PCR, 60 Vbeta and 13 Jbeta primers were used. Measured with immunoSEQ multiplex PCR; TCRdb has only the in-frame clones, and not every one. Recorded for this sample: some 110,000 clones. Sequenced sample: PBMCs. This TCR was sampled from a man in his forties or fifties in good health and CMV-seronegative. J is TRBJ2-6 and V is TRBV7-2, with TRBD1 as a possible D gene (6 bases). CDR3 sequence (DNA): TGTGCCAGCAGCTTATCAGGGGCACATGGGGCCAACGTCCTGACTTTC. It yields the protein CASSLSGAHGANVLTF.